Shown below are 24 T cell receptor beta chains from a single sample sequenced in a study of a mutant IDH1 vaccine in newly diagnosed glioma. Antigens for these TCRs are unknown. This sample's time point: week 47, end of study. In the vaccine, a single dose held 300 ug of the mutant IDH1 20-mer peptide, along with topical imiquimod. Some clones are missing from TCRdb's copy, which holds only in-frame ones; the method was immunoSEQ multiplex PCR. In the table there are some 60,000 clones, roughly 87% of which are singletons. This material consisted of PBMCs, taken from a glioma patient whose treatment included an IDH1 peptide vaccine. The receptors derive from a man younger than 40 with glioma.

This clone was seen once. The chain links TRBV28 to TRBJ2-7; D gene unclear. Germline V gives CDR1 MDHEN, CDR2 SYDVKM. The CDR3 runs 15 residues. V lost 6 bases and J 2 bases, leaving 17 bases between the germline ends. The DNA for the CDR3 is TGTGCCAGCAGCCCCCCTTGGGGTAGCCCCTACGAGCAGTACTTC. This translates into CASSPPWGSPYEQYF. Based on the CDR3 plus reference TRBV28 and TRBJ2-7, the full variable domain is DVKVTQSSRYLVKRTGEKVFLECVQDMDHENMFWYRQDPGLGLRLIYFSYDVKMKEKGDIPEGYSVSREKKERFSLILESASTNQTSMYLCASSPPWGSPYEQYFGPGTRLTVT.

V usage is TRBV13 and J usage is TRBJ2-7, with a possible D match to TRBD2 (5 bases). This CDR3 has 14 residues. Per the germline V gene, CDR1 is PRHDT and CDR2 is FYEKMQ (reference sequence). Trimming stripped 4 bases from V and 3 bases from J, with 13 bases between. CDR3 in DNA: TGTGCCAGCAGCTATCGGGAAAATATCTACGAGCAGTACTTC. It translates to CASSYRENIYEQYF.

V usage is TRBV30 and J usage is TRBJ2-2, with D tentatively TRBD2 (6 bases). Per germline, CDR1 GTSNPN and CDR2 SVGIG (reference sequence). V lost 3 bases and J lost 2, with 10 bases in between. The CDR3 is 14 amino acids. The CDR3 spells CAWSRDSNTGELFF. The CDR3 DNA reads TGTGCCTGGAGCAGGGACTCTAACACCGGGGAGCTGTTTTTT.

The CDR3 bases are TGTGCCAGCAGCTGGACAGGGGGGAACACTGAAGCTTTCTTT. Amino acid sequence: CASSWTGGNTEAFF. The chain links TRBV7-8 to TRBJ1-1; TRBD1 aligns across 10 bases. The trim removed 4 bases at V and 1 base at J, leaving 0 bases unmatched. Germline-derived CDR1 and CDR2 are SGHVS and FQNEAQ. CDR3 length: 14 residues.

Comments on this clone: The sample has other DNA sequences that encode this CDR3 too. V usage is TRBV27 and J usage is TRBJ2-7; possible D gene TRBD1, 5 bases. Per the germline V gene, CDR1 is MNHEY and CDR2 is SMNVEV (reference sequence). CDR3 length: 12 residues. V lost 3 bases and J 4 bases, leaving 7 bases between the germline ends. The CDR3 nucleotides are TGTGCCAGCAGTTTGTCAGGGTACGAGCAGTACTTC. Its translation is CASSLSGYEQYF.

This clone was seen a handful of times. The chain joins TRBV2 to TRBJ1-1; D ambiguous. The CDR3 runs 12 residues. CDR1 and CDR2 from the germline V gene are SNHLY and FYNNEI. V lost 8 bases to trimming and J lost 4 bases, with 11 bases between them. CDR3 sequence (DNA): TGTGCCAGCGGGAGAGATCCCACTGAAGCTTTCTTT. This translates into CASGRDPTEAFF.

V usage is TRBV13 and J usage is TRBJ2-7; 10 bases match TRBD1. Germline V gene sequence: CDR1 PRHDT, CDR2 FYEKMQ (reference sequence). V shed 0 bases and J 7 bases; nucleotides not matched to a gene: 6. This CDR3 region has 15 residues. CDR3 loop: CASSLGGTGAGEQYF. CDR3 nucleotides: TGTGCCAGCAGCTTAGGTGGGACAGGGGCGGGTGAGCAGTACTTC.

The CDR3 DNA sequence: TGTGCCTGGAGCAAAGGGAATGGACAGCCCCAGCATTTT. Its translation is CAWSKGNGQPQHF. The chain joins TRBV30 to TRBJ1-5; no clear D. V lost 3 bases and J lost 7, with 13 bases in between. The germline gives CDR1 GTSNPN, CDR2 SVGIG (reference sequence). The CDR3 spans 13 residues.

The chain carries TRBV29-1 and TRBJ1-1; D call uncertain. Germline V gene data show CDR1 as SQVTM and CDR2 as ANQGSEA. The CDR3 has 13 residues. With 6 bases removed from V and 12 bases from J, the gap between germline ends came to 23 bases. This chain's CDR3 is CSVGRRLAERTFF. The DNA of the CDR3 is TGCAGCGTGGGGAGGAGGCTGGCGGAAAGAACTTTCTTT.

This sequence joins TRBV15 and TRBJ2-7; 9 nucleotides line up with TRBD2. The ends lost 1 base at V and 5 bases at J; junction bases unmatched: 6. Germline lookup yields CDR1 LNHNV and CDR2 YYDKDF (reference sequence). The CDR3 contains 15 residues. The CDR3 is CATSRVRGGAHEQYF. DNA of the CDR3: TGTGCCACCAGCAGAGTACGCGGGGGGGCCCACGAGCAGTACTTC.

This clone was found once. The chain uses TRBV5-3 and TRBJ2-5, with D perhaps TRBD1 or TRBD2 (6 bases each). TRBV5-3 is labeled an ORF, and its function is uncertain. This CDR3 is built from 17 residues. Trimming pared 3 bases from V and 1 base from J, leaving 19 bases between. This CDR3 reads CARSSWGAEVPQETQYF. For the CDR3, the DNA is TGTGCCAGAAGCTCGTGGGGGGCCGAGGTTCCCCAAGAGACCCAGTACTTC.

The J gene is TRBJ2-5, the V gene TRBV28, with D possibly TRBD1 on 5 matching bases. The germline gives CDR1 MDHEN, CDR2 SYDVKM. The CDR3 is made up of 15 amino acids. Trimming pared 2 bases from V and 0 bases from J, leaving 10 bases between. For the CDR3, the DNA is TGTGCCAGCAGTTTAAGCACAGGATACCAAGAGACCCAGTACTTC. Translation gives CASSLSTGYQETQYF.

This rearrangement joins TRBV28 to TRBJ2-2; the D gene could be TRBD1 or TRBD2 (5 bases each). Germline values: CDR1 MDHEN, CDR2 SYDVKM. V lost 2 bases and J lost 4, with 20 bases in between. This CDR3 is 18 amino acids long. This CDR3 reads CASSLNQRGRIRTGELFF. The CDR3 DNA sequence: TGTGCCAGCAGTTTAAATCAGAGGGGAAGGATTCGCACCGGGGAGCTGTTTTTT.

In DNA form, the CDR3 reads TGTGCCAGCAGCCCGAGGGGACGGGCAGATACGCAGTATTTT. It specifies CASSPRGRADTQYF. This chain uses TRBV11-1 with TRBJ2-3; D may match TRBD1 or TRBD2 (5 bases each). V lost 5 bases to trimming and J lost 4 bases, with 13 bases between them. Germline V gives CDR1 SGHAT, CDR2 FQDESV (reference sequence). CDR3 length equals 14 residues.

The chain couples TRBV27 to TRBJ1-4; 8 bases are a match to TRBD1. The CDR3 length is 15 residues. V lost 3 bases to trimming and J lost 7 bases; unmatched junction nucleotides: 7. The V gene's germline CDR1 is MNHEY and CDR2 SMNVEV (reference sequence). The CDR3 DNA reads as TGTGCCAGCAGTTTTGCAGGGGGCTTTCGTGAAAAACTGTTTTTT. Its protein is CASSFAGGFREKLFF. Based on the CDR3 plus reference TRBV27 and TRBJ1-4, the full variable domain is EAQVTQNPRYLITVTGKKLTVTCSQNMNHEYMSWYRQDPGLGLRQIYYSMNVEVTDKGDVPEGYKVSRKEKRNFPLILESPSPNQTSLYFCASSFAGGFREKLFFGSGTQLSVL.

The chain uses TRBV5-4 and TRBJ1-2, with 7 bases that match TRBD1. Trimming removed 3 bases from V and 8 bases from J; junction bases left unmatched: 19. This CDR3 region has 17 residues. CDR1 and CDR2 (germline): SGHNT, YYREEE (reference sequence). The CDR3 here is CASSSLFVRQGREGYTF. The CDR3 coding sequence is TGTGCCAGCAGCTCCCTATTCGTGAGACAGGGCAGGGAAGGCTACACCTTC.

The gene calls are TRBV6-6 and TRBJ1-2; possibly TRBD1 for D (6 bases). The CDR3 has 16 residues. Trimming stripped 7 bases from V and 3 bases from J, with 21 bases between. Looked up from germline, CDR1 is MNHNY and CDR2 is SVGAGI (reference sequence). Here the CDR3 reads CASKVSSTGSYYGYTF. The CDR3 nucleotides are TGTGCCAGCAAAGTAAGCTCCACAGGGTCCTACTATGGCTACACCTTC.

This chain links TRBV28 with TRBJ1-2; tentatively, D is TRBD1 (6 bases). The length of the CDR3 is 16 residues. Looked up from germline, CDR1 is MDHEN and CDR2 is SYDVKM. Trimming removed 5 bases at V and 5 bases at J, with 21 bases between. CDR3 DNA: TGTGCCAGCAGTACTACGCCGGGACACCCGCTTTATGGCTACACCTTC. It specifies CASSTTPGHPLYGYTF.

DNA for the CDR3: TGCGCCAGCAGCACAGTCCCGACAGGTGGGACTGAAGCTTTCTTT. Its translation: CASSTVPTGGTEAFF. The chain is built from TRBV5-1 and TRBJ1-1; D is possibly TRBD1 (6 bases). CDR3 length equals 15 residues. From germline, CDR1 is SGHRS and CDR2 YFSETQ. V was clipped by 4 bases and J by 5 bases, with 18 bases between them.

The gene calls are TRBV21-1 and TRBJ2-1; the table's D call, TRBD1, has no DNA check behind it. TRBV21-1 constitutes a pseudogene. The CDR3 loop spans 17 amino acids. DNA of the CDR3: TGTGCCAGCAACTCCCGGGACAGGGCCGAGCCCTACAATGAGCAGTTCTTC. Translating it yields CASNSRDRAEPYNEQFF.

The chain links TRBV11-2 to TRBJ2-2; D not resolved. The germline CDR1 and CDR2 sequences are SGHAT and FQNNGV. V dropped 4 bases and J dropped 4 bases, with 4 bases sitting between them. CDR3 length equals 12 residues. The CDR3 sequence: CASSSLTGELFF. The DNA for the CDR3 is TGTGCCAGCAGCTCCCTCACCGGGGAGCTGTTTTTT.

The chain links TRBV14 to TRBJ1-3; 9 positions agree with TRBD1. The CDR3 has 16 amino acids. Germline V gives CDR1 SGHDN, CDR2 FVKESK. V shed 3 bases and J 4 bases; nucleotides not matched to a gene: 7. CDR3 in DNA: TGTGCCAGCAGCCAGGGGACAGGGTCAGTCGGAAACACCATATATTTT. Translating it yields CASSQGTGSVGNTIYF. Filled out from reference TRBV14 and TRBJ1-3, the complete variable domain reads EAGVTQFPSHSVIEKGQTVTLRCDPISGHDNLYWYRRVMGKEIKFLLHFVKESKQDESGMPNNRFLAERTGGTYSTLKVQPAELEDSGVYFCASSQGTGSVGNTIYFGEGSWLTVV.

This chain joins TRBV12-5 and TRBJ2-1, with TRBD2 matching over 15 bases. Germline assignment: CDR1 LGHNT and CDR2 FRNRAP. This CDR3 is 17 amino acids long. The V segment lost 8 bases and the J segment 3 bases; nucleotides outside the gene matches: 8. CDR3 nucleotide sequence: TGTGCTAGTAGAGGGACTAGCGGGGGGACGGGCTACAATGAGCAGTTCTTC. It translates to CASRGTSGGTGYNEQFF.

This clone was observed once. The chain is built from TRBV7-9 and TRBJ2-3, with TRBD2 matching 9 bases. The V gene's germline CDR1 is SEHNR and CDR2 FQNEAQ (reference sequence). Trimming took 3 bases from V and 5 from J; bases not matched to a gene: 12. The CDR3 contains 17 residues. This CDR3 is CASSLGILRGGGDTQYF. CDR3 DNA sequence: TGTGCCAGCAGCTTGGGGATTCTGCGGGGGGGCGGAGATACGCAGTATTTT.